Listed here are 8 T cell receptor beta chains from one sample, sequenced in a study of Tregs in tolerant kidney transplant recipients. Their antigens remain unidentified. Assay: immunoSEQ multiplex PCR; the TCRdb copy retains only in-frame clones and omits some. The sample lists fewer than 600 clones, around 94% seen once, with 4.8% in the top ten. Sequences were derived from Tregs from blood cultured with allogeneic cells, sampled before the transplant. The receptors stem from a human patient who received a combined kidney and bone marrow transplant.

The chain recombines TRBV27 with TRBJ2-3; 7 bases match TRBD2. CDR3 length: 16 amino acids. J gave up 0 bases and V 1 base, and 4 bases lay outside the gene matches. Germline CDR1 reads MNHEY; CDR2 reads SMNVEV (reference sequence). CDR3 region: CASSLWGTTSTDTQYF. The CDR3 DNA reads as TGTGCCAGCAGTTTATGGGGGACTACTAGCACAGATACGCAGTATTTT.

V is TRBV19 and J is TRBJ2-5; possibly TRBD2 for D (5 bases). Germline lookup yields CDR1 LNHDA and CDR2 SQIVND (reference sequence). The V end was cut by 5 bases, the J end by 7 bases, with 17 bases between. The CDR3 runs to 14 residues. The CDR3 DNA sequence: TGTGCCAGTAGTCCCAGTGTGGGCGGAGGGACCCAGTACTTC. The encoded protein is CASSPSVGGGTQYF. The variable domain in full, with the rest retrieved from reference TRBV19 and TRBJ2-5, is DGGITQSPKYLFRKEGQNVTLSCEQNLNHDAMYWYRQDPGQGLRLIYYSQIVNDFQKGDIAEGYSVSREKKESFPLTVTSAQKNPTAFYLCASSPSVGGGTQYFGPGTRLLVL.

The chain recombines TRBV5-1 with TRBJ1-1, with 7 bases fitting TRBD1. The J segment lost 7 bases and the V segment lost 2 bases, leaving 17 bases of the junction unmatched. Germline V gives CDR1 SGHRS, CDR2 YFSETQ. This CDR3 contains 17 residues. The CDR3 DNA follows: TGCGCCAGCAGCTTCACAGGGGCATCCGGGGGAACAAGTGAAGCTTTCTTT. This translates into CASSFTGASGGTSEAFF. Full variable domain (rest looked up from reference TRBV5-1 and TRBJ1-1): KAGVTQTPRYLIKTRGQQVTLSCSPISGHRSVSWYQQTPGQGLQFLFEYFSETQRNKGNFPGRFSGRQFSNSRSEMNVSTLELGDSALYLCASSFTGASGGTSEAFFGQGTRLTVV.

V usage is TRBV21-1 and J usage is TRBJ2-7. TRBV21-1 is a pseudogene. The CDR3 covers 16 residues. The chain's CDR3 is CASSKLSGSGPYEQYF. The CDR3 DNA reads as TGTGCCAGCAGCAAACTCAGTGGCTCCGGACCTTACGAGCAGTACTTC.

The chain links TRBV5-6 to TRBJ2-3; the D gene is possibly TRBD1 (6 bases). Germline loops: CDR1 SGHDT, CDR2 YYEEEE. The CDR3 has 14 residues. The germline V and J ends were trimmed by 4 bases and 8 bases, with 17 bases remaining between them. The CDR3 loop reads CASSLRTGRGTQYF. CDR3 DNA: TGTGCCAGCAGCCTCCGAACAGGGCGCGGTACGCAGTATTTT.

This chain uses TRBV15 with TRBJ2-7; D not certain. This CDR3 is built from 13 residues. Germline lookup yields CDR1 LNHNV and CDR2 YYDKDF (reference sequence). Trimming took 4 bases from V and 0 from J, leaving 7 bases between them. DNA for the CDR3: TGTGCCACCAGCATCAGAAGCTCCTACGAGCAGTACTTC. Residues: CATSIRSSYEQYF.

The chain combines TRBV4-2 with TRBJ1-4; the D is unclear. V lost 1 base and J lost 3, with 0 bases in between. The CDR3 spans 12 residues. Per the germline V gene, CDR1 is LGHNA and CDR2 is YNFKEQ. Here the CDR3 DNA reads TGTGCCAGCAGCCAAGCTAATGAAAAACTGTTTTTT. It translates to CASSQANEKLFF.

The chain's CDR3 is CASSSLPGLAGKYNEQFF. For the CDR3, the DNA is TGTGCCAGTAGTTCACTCCCGGGACTAGCGGGGAAATACAATGAGCAGTTCTTC. The chain uses TRBV19 and TRBJ2-1; 13 bases fit TRBD2. The CDR3 is 18 residues long. Germline assignment: CDR1 LNHDA and CDR2 SQIVND (reference sequence). V trimming: 5 bases; J trimming: 4 bases; junction bases outside the gene matches: 11.